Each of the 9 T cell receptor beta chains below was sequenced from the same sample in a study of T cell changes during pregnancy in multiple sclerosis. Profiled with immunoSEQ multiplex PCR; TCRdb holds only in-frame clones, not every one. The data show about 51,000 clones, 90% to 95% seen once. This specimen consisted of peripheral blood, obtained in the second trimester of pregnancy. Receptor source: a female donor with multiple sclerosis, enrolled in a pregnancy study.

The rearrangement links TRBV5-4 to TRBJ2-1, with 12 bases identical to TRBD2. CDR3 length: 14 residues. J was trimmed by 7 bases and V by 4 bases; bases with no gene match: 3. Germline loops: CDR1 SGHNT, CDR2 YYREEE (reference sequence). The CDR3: CASSRTSGRNEQFF. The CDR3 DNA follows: TGTGCCAGCAGCCGCACTAGCGGGAGGAATGAGCAGTTCTTC.

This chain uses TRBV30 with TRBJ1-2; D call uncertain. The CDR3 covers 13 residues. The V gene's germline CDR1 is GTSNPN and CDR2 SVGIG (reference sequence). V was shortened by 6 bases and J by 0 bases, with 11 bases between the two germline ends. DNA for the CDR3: TGTGCCTGCCCCCGGGTCCCTAACTATGGCTACACCTTC. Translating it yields CACPRVPNYGYTF.

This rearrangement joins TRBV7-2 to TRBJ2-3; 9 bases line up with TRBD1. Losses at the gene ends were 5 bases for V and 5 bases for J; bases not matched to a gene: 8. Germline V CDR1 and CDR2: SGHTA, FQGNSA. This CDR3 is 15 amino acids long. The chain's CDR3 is CASSRGQGNRDTQYF. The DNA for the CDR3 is TGTGCCAGCAGCCGTGGACAGGGGAACAGAGATACGCAGTATTTT.

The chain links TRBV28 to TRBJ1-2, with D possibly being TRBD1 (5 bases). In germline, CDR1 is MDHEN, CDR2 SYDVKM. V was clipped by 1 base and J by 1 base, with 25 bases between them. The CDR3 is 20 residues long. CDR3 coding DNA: TGTGCCAGCAGTTTATCCTTCCCGCGAATACGGGACTGGATTAACTATGGCTACACCTTC. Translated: CASSLSFPRIRDWINYGYTF.

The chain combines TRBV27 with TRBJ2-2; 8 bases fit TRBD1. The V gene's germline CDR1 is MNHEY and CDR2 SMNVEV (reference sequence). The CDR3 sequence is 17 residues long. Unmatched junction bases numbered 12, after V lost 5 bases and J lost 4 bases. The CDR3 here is CASSTPLTGVSTGELFF. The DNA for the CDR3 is TGTGCCAGCAGTACCCCCCTGACAGGGGTATCCACCGGGGAGCTGTTTTTT.

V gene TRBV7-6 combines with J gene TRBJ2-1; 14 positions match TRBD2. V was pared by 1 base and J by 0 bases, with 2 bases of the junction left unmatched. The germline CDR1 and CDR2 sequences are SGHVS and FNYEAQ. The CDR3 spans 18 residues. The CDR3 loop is CASSLGGLAGASYNEQFF. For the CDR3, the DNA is TGTGCCAGCAGCTTAGGGGGACTAGCGGGAGCCTCCTACAATGAGCAGTTCTTC.

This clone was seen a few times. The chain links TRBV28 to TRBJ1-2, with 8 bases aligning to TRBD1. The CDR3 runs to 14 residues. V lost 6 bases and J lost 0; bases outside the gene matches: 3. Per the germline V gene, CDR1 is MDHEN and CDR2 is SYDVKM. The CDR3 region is CASSWDRTNYGYTF. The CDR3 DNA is TGTGCCAGCAGCTGGGACAGGACTAACTATGGCTACACCTTC.

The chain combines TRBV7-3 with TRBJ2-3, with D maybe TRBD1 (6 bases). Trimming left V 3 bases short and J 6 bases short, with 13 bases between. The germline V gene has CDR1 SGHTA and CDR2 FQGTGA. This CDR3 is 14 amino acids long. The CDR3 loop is CASSFVQGSDTQYF. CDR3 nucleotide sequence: TGTGCCAGCAGCTTCGTTCAGGGGAGCGATACGCAGTATTTT.

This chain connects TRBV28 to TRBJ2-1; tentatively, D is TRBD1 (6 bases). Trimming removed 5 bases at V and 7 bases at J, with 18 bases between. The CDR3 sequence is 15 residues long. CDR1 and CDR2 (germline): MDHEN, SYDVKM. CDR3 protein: CASSRRVTGRNEQFF. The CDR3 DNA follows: TGTGCCAGCAGTCGGCGTGTGACAGGAAGGAATGAGCAGTTCTTC.